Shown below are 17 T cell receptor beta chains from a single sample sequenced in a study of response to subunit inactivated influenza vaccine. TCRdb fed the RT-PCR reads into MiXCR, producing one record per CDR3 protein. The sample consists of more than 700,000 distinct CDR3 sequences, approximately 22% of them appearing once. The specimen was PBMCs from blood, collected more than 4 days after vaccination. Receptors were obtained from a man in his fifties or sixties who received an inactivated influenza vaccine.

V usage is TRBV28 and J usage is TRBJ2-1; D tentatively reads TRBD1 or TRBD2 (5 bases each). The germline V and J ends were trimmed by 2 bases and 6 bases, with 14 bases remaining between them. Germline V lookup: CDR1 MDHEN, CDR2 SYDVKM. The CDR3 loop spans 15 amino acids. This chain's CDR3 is CASSLVPGRGNEQFF. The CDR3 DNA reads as TGTGCCAGCAGTTTAGTCCCGGGACGGGGCAATGAGCAGTTCTTC. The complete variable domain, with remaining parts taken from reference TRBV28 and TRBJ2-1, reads DVKVTQSSRYLVKRTGEKVFLECVQDMDHENMFWYRQDPGLGLRLIYFSYDVKMKEKGDIPEGYSVSREKKERFSLILESASTNQTSMYLCASSLVPGRGNEQFFGPGTRLTVL.

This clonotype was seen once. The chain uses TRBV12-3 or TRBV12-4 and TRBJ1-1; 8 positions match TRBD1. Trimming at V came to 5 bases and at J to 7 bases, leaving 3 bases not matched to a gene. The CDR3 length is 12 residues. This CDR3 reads CASSTGGIEAFF. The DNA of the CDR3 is TGTGCCAGCAGTACAGGGGGGATTGAAGCTTTCTTT.

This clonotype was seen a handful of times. This chain's CDR3 is CASSSEVSGNTIYF. Written as DNA, the CDR3 is TGTGCCAGCAGCTCAGAAGTCTCTGGAAACACCATATATTTT. This rearrangement joins TRBV5-5 to TRBJ1-3, with D unclear. V lost 3 bases and J lost 0, with 7 bases in between. The germline CDR1 and CDR2 sequences are SGHKS and YYEKEE (reference sequence). The CDR3 spans 14 residues.

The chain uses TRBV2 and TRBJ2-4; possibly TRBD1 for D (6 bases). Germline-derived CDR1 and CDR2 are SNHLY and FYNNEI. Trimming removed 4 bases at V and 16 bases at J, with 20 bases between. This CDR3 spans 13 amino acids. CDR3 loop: CASSVGQFPTPYF. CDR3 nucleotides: TGTGCCAGCAGTGTTGGACAGTTTCCCACTCCTTACTTC.

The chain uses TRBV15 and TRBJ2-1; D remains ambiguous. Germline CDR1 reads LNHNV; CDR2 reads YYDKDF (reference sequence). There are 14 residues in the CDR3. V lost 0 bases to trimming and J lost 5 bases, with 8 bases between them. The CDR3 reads CATSRDRANNEQFF. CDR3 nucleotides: TGTGCCACCAGCAGAGATAGGGCGAACAATGAGCAGTTCTTC. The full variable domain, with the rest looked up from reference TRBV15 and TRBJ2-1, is DAMVIQNPRYQVTQFGKPVTLSCSQTLNHNVMYWYQQKSSQAPKLLFHYYDKDFNNEADTPDNFQSRRPNTSFCFLDIRSPGLGDTAMYLCATSRDRANNEQFFGPGTRLTVL.

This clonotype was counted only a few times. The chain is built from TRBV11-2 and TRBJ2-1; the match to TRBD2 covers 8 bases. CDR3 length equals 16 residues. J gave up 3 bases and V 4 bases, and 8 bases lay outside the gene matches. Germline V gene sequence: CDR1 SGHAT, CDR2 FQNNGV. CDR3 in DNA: TGTGCCAGCAGCTCCGGGAGGGGCGGGGACTACAATGAGCAGTTCTTC. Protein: CASSSGRGGDYNEQFF.

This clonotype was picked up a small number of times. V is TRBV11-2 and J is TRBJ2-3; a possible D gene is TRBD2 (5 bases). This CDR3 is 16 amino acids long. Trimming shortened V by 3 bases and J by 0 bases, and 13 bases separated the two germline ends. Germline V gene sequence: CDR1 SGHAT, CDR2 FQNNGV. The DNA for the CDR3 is TGTGCCAGCAGCTTCGTCGCGGGTACTAGCACAGATACGCAGTATTTT. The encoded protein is CASSFVAGTSTDTQYF.

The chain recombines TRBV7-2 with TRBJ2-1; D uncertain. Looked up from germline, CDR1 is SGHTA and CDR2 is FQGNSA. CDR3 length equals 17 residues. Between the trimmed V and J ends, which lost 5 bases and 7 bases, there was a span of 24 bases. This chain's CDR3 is CASSPGLGARLGNEQFF. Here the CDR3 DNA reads TGTGCCAGCAGCCCAGGTTTGGGTGCTCGCTTGGGAAATGAGCAGTTCTTC.

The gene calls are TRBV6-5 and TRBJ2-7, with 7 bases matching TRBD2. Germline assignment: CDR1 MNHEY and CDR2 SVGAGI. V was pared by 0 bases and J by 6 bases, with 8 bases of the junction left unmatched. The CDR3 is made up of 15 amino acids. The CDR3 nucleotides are TGTGCCAGCAGTTACTCAGCTAGGGAGGGAATCGAGCAGTACTTC. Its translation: CASSYSAREGIEQYF.

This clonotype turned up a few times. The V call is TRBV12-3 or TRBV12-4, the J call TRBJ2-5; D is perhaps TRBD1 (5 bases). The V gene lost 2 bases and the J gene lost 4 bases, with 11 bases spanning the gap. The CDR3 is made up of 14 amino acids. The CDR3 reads CASSLPGSSETQYF. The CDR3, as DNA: TGTGCCAGCAGTTTACCAGGGTCTTCAGAGACCCAGTACTTC.

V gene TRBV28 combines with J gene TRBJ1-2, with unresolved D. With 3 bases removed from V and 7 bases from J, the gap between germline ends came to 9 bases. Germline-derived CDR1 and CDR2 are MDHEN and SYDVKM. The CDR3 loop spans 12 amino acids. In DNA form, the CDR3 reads TGTGCCAGCAGTTTCGGCGAGCGTGGCTACACCTTC. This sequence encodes CASSFGERGYTF.

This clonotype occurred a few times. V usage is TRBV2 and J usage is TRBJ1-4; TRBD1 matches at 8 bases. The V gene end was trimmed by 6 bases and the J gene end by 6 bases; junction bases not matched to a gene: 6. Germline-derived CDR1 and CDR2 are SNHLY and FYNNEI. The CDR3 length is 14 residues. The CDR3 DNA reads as TGTGCCAGCAGGGACGAGACAGGGGATGAAAAACTGTTTTTT. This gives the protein CASRDETGDEKLFF.

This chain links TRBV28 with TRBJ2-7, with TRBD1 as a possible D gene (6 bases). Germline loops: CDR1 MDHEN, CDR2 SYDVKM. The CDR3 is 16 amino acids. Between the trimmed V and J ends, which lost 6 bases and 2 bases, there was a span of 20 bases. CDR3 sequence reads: CASSLTLTGRTYEQYF. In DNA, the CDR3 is TGTGCCAGCAGCCTAACCTTGACAGGCCGAACCTACGAGCAGTACTTC.

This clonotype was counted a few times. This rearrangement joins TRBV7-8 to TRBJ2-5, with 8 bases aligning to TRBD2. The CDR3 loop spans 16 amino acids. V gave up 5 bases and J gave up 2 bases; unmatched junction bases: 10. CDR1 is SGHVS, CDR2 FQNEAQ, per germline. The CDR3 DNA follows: TGTGCCAGCAGCCCCGGGGGGGTAAACGCACAAGAGACCCAGTACTTC. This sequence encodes CASSPGGVNAQETQYF. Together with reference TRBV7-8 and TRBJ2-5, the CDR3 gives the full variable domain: GAGVSQSPRYKVAKRGQDVALRCDPISGHVSLFWYQQALGQGPEFLTYFQNEAQLDKSGLPSDRFFAERPEGSVSTLKIQRTQQEDSAVYLCASSPGGVNAQETQYFGPGTRLLVL.

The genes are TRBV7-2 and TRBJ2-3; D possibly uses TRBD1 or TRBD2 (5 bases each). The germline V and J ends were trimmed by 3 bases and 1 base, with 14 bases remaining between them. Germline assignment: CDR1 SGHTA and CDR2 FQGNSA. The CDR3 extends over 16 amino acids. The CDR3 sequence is CASSLAGAMGTDTQYF. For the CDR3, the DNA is TGTGCCAGCAGCTTGGCCGGGGCGATGGGCACAGATACGCAGTATTTT.

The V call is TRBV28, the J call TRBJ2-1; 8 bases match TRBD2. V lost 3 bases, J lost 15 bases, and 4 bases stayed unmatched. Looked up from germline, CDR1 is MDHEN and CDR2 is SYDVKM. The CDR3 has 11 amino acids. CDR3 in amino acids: CASSFGTSVFF. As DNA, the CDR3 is TGTGCCAGCAGTTTTGGGACTAGTGTGTTCTTC.

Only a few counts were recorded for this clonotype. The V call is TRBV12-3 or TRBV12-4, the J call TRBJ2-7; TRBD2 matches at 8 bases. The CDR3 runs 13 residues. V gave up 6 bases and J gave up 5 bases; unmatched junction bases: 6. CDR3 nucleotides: TGTGCCAGCAGCCGCGGGGGGTGGAACGAGCAGTACTTC. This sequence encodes CASSRGGWNEQYF.